The rows below give T cell receptor beta chains drawn from one sample of a study of T cell changes during pregnancy in multiple sclerosis. Produced via immunoSEQ multiplex PCR; TCRdb's table is partial and in-frame only. This table has roughly 80,000 clones, 93% appearing once. Source: peripheral blood, taken in the second trimester of pregnancy. The receptors shown here come from a female donor with multiple sclerosis, enrolled in a pregnancy study. CDR3s include the opening cysteine and the closing phenylalanine or tryptophan. Each record gives: J gene, V gene, clone size, D gene, CDR3 DNA, CDR3 protein. A D gene is named only where the DNA matches it firmly. Where a row states a size, it is once, few, many or the class of an expanded clone; other rows omit it.

J gene: TRBJ2-7
V gene: TRBV2
clone size: .
D gene: TRBD1
CDR3 DNA: TGTGCCAGCAGTCGGGACAGCCTATACGAGCAGTACTTC
CDR3 protein: CASSRDSLYEQYF

J gene: TRBJ2-5
V gene: TRBV14
clone size: .
D gene: .
CDR3 DNA: TGTGCCAGCAGCCAAGATATAAGAGGGAGTGAGACCCAGTACTTC
CDR3 protein: CASSQDIRGSETQYF

J gene: TRBJ2-5
V gene: TRBV11-2
clone size: .
D gene: .
CDR3 DNA: TGTGCCAGCAGTCCGCAAGCGGAGACCCAGTACTTC
CDR3 protein: CASSPQAETQYF

J gene: TRBJ1-1
V gene: TRBV28
clone size: .
D gene: .
CDR3 DNA: TGTGCCAGCAGTGCGTCGTCTTGGAGGAGCACTGAAGCTTTCTTT
CDR3 protein: CASSASSWRSTEAFF

J gene: TRBJ2-3
V gene: TRBV15
clone size: .
D gene: .
CDR3 DNA: TGTGCCACCACCAAACCCGGCCCAGGTACGCAGTATTTT
CDR3 protein: CATTKPGPGTQYF

J gene: TRBJ1-2
V gene: TRBV11-2
clone size: .
D gene: .
CDR3 DNA: TGTGCCAGCAGCTCCACTTCAACAGCTAACTATGGCTACACCTTC
CDR3 protein: CASSSTSTANYGYTF

J gene: TRBJ1-2
V gene: TRBV14
clone size: .
D gene: .
CDR3 DNA: TGTGCCAGCAGCCAAGTCTCGGGGGTTGGCTACACCTTC
CDR3 protein: CASSQVSGVGYTF

J gene: TRBJ2-1
V gene: TRBV4-2
clone size: .
D gene: TRBD2
CDR3 DNA: TGTGCCAGCAGCCAAGTCACCATTGTGGGCGGGGGTAGCTCCTACAATGAGCAGTTCTTC
CDR3 protein: CASSQVTIVGGGSSYNEQFF

J gene: TRBJ2-7
V gene: TRBV28
clone size: .
D gene: TRBD1
CDR3 DNA: TGTGCCAGCAGTCCGACACAGGGGGCCTACGAGCAGTACTTC
CDR3 protein: CASSPTQGAYEQYF

J gene: TRBJ2-3
V gene: TRBV30
clone size: .
D gene: TRBD1
CDR3 DNA: TGTGCTGACCCGGGACAGGGGTACCCGACCCTCTCCACAGATACGCAGTATTTT
CDR3 protein: CADPGQGYPTLSTDTQYF

J gene: TRBJ1-2
V gene: TRBV6-5
clone size: .
D gene: .
CDR3 DNA: TGTGCCAGCAGTTACTCGACAGGCCTGTATGGCTACACCTTC
CDR3 protein: CASSYSTGLYGYTF

J gene: TRBJ1-1
V gene: TRBV7-9
clone size: .
D gene: TRBD1
CDR3 DNA: TGTGCCAGCAGCTTTCGGACAGGGGTGAACACTGAAGCTTTCTTT
CDR3 protein: CASSFRTGVNTEAFF

J gene: TRBJ2-1
V gene: TRBV5-6
clone size: .
D gene: .
CDR3 DNA: TGTGCCAGCAGCTTCTGGGGGGGGCGAAATGAGCAGTTCTTC
CDR3 protein: CASSFWGGRNEQFF

J gene: TRBJ1-4
V gene: TRBV5-5
clone size: .
D gene: TRBD1
CDR3 DNA: TGTGCCAGCACCCAGGGGGGACAGCTCTATGAAAAACTGTTTTTT
CDR3 protein: CASTQGGQLYEKLFF

J gene: TRBJ1-2
V gene: TRBV6-5
clone size: .
D gene: TRBD1
CDR3 DNA: TGTGCCAGCAGTTCCCCGGGACAGGGAGCCTATGGCTACACCTTC
CDR3 protein: CASSSPGQGAYGYTF

J gene: TRBJ1-5
V gene: TRBV19
clone size: .
D gene: TRBD1
CDR3 DNA: TGTGCCAGTAGATTTCTTATGTGGACAGGAAAGGATCAGCCCCAGCATTTT
CDR3 protein: CASRFLMWTGKDQPQHF

J gene: TRBJ2-3
V gene: TRBV28
clone size: once
D gene: TRBD2
CDR3 DNA: TGTGCCAGCAGTTCCCTAGCGGGGGGAACAGATACGCAGTATTTT
CDR3 protein: CASSSLAGGTDTQYF

J gene: TRBJ2-3
V gene: TRBV6-4
clone size: .
D gene: TRBD2
CDR3 DNA: TGTGCCAGCAGTGGGACTAGCGGGGGCACAGATACGCAGTATTTT
CDR3 protein: CASSGTSGGTDTQYF

J gene: TRBJ2-2
V gene: TRBV7-6
clone size: .
D gene: .
CDR3 DNA: TGTGCCAGCAGCCCATCGGTCACCGGGGAGCTGTTTTTT
CDR3 protein: CASSPSVTGELFF

J gene: TRBJ2-3
V gene: TRBV5-1
clone size: .
D gene: .
CDR3 DNA: TGCGCCAGCAGCTTGGTATCAGGAGGGGGCGGCACAGATACGCAGTATTTT
CDR3 protein: CASSLVSGGGGTDTQYF

J gene: TRBJ2-7
V gene: TRBV2
clone size: .
D gene: .
CDR3 DNA: TGTGCCAGCGAGAGTTCAGCGGCCGACTACGAGCAGTACTTC
CDR3 protein: CASESSAADYEQYF

J gene: TRBJ2-7
V gene: TRBV5-1
clone size: .
D gene: TRBD2
CDR3 DNA: TGCGCCAGCAGCTTCGAGCGGGGCCCCTACGAGCAGTACTTC
CDR3 protein: CASSFERGPYEQYF

J gene: TRBJ1-6
V gene: TRBV4-2
clone size: .
D gene: TRBD1
CDR3 DNA: TGTGCCAGCGCAGCCTTGGGGGACAGGAGTTCACCCCTCCACTTT
CDR3 protein: CASAALGDRSSPLHF

J gene: TRBJ2-7
V gene: TRBV10-3
clone size: .
D gene: TRBD2
CDR3 DNA: TGTGCCATCAGTGAGGAGCGGGGGGGCGGGTACGAGCAGTACTTC
CDR3 protein: CAISEERGGGYEQYF

J gene: TRBJ2-5
V gene: TRBV6-1
clone size: .
D gene: .
CDR3 DNA: TGTGCCAGCAGTCGGACTCAAGAGACCCAGTACTTC
CDR3 protein: CASSRTQETQYF

J gene: TRBJ1-4
V gene: TRBV9
clone size: once
D gene: .
CDR3 DNA: TGTGCCAGCAGCTTACAGGCAGCAACTAATGAAAAACTGTTTTTT
CDR3 protein: CASSLQAATNEKLFF

J gene: TRBJ1-2
V gene: TRBV5-1
clone size: few
D gene: .
CDR3 DNA: TGCGCCAGCAGCTTGGGGTGGGCCCACTATGGCTACACCTTC
CDR3 protein: CASSLGWAHYGYTF

J gene: TRBJ2-3
V gene: TRBV5-1
clone size: .
D gene: TRBD2
CDR3 DNA: TGCGCCAGCAGCGCAGGACTAGCTGCAGATACGCAGTATTTT
CDR3 protein: CASSAGLAADTQYF

J gene: TRBJ1-2
V gene: TRBV19
clone size: once
D gene: .
CDR3 DNA: TGTGCCAGTAGGGGGGCGGGGGGCCCAAACTATGGCTACACCTTC
CDR3 protein: CASRGAGGPNYGYTF

J gene: TRBJ1-2
V gene: TRBV5-1
clone size: .
D gene: .
CDR3 DNA: TGCGCCAGCAGCTTGGATGGACAACCCGGCTACACCTTC
CDR3 protein: CASSLDGQPGYTF

J gene: TRBJ1-3
V gene: TRBV30
clone size: .
D gene: .
CDR3 DNA: TGTGCCTGGAGTCGTCAGGTACCCTCTGGAAACACCATATATTTT
CDR3 protein: CAWSRQVPSGNTIYF